This TCR beta chain originates from a study of low-dose radiotherapy and immunotherapy resistance in tumors. Time point in this sample: before trial treatment. With TRAV- and TRBV-specific primers, first-strand cDNA was made, covering the alpha and beta chains. A constant-region primer paired with the V-primer adapter amplified TCRs over about 19 PCR cycles. TCRdb redid the calling of the reads with MiXCR, one entry per CDR3 protein. The data hold 70,000 to 95,000 distinct CDR3 sequences, with over 15% observed a single time. This clonotype was picked up many times. The starting material was PBMCs, obtained before treatment. This receptor was identified in a male donor with prostate cancer.

CDR3 loop: CASSQGWTALTGELFF. The CDR3 bases are TGCGCCAGCAGCCAAGGTTGGACAGCTCTTACCGGGGAGCTGTTTTTT. This rearrangement joins TRBV4-1 to TRBJ2-2, with a weak D call TRBD1 (6 bases). The V and J ends lost 1 base and 5 bases respectively, with 14 bases between them. Germline V gene sequence: CDR1 MGHRA, CDR2 YSYEKL. This CDR3 has 16 residues.